This T cell receptor (beta chain) was captured by sequencing in a study of shared clonotypes between healthy human individuals. General study results and limits: A generally larger estimated richness was seen in naive subsets than in memory subsets. Across a handful of donors, naive CD4 shared approximately 4.5%, naive CD8 more than 3%, memory CD4 over 2%, memory CD8 0.4%.

TCRdb's table, derived via immunoSEQ multiplex PCR, lists solely in-frame clones and lacks some. The table records 2 million to 2.5 million clones, over 85% of them present only once. CD4+ cells yielded CD45RA+ naive and CD45RA-negative memory subsets. Losses at the gene ends were 4 bases for V and 4 bases for J; bases not matched to a gene: 4. This CDR3 has 15 amino acids. Per germline, CDR1 MNHEY and CDR2 SMNVEV (reference sequence). Turning to this clone: Its matching antigen is unknown.

The rearrangement uses TRBV27 and TRBJ2-3; 11 bases map to TRBD1. This TCR derives from a man between 18 and 29 years old in good health. Some clones in this sample may be carry-over from other donors' samples. The sequenced sample consisted of naive CD4+ T cells from PBMCs. Stated subset: CD45RA+ positively selected. CDR3 in amino acids: CASSSGQGGADTQYF. CDR3 coding DNA: TGTGCCAGCAGTTCGGGACAGGGGGGTGCAGATACGCAGTATTTT.